The 27 T cell receptor beta chains listed next were all sequenced from one sample in a study of cytomegalovirus exposure and HLA in healthy donors. The PCR employed 60 Vbeta primers together with 13 Jbeta primers. Sequenced by immunoSEQ multiplex PCR; TCRdb stores in-frame clones only, minus some. The sample yields 85,000 to 100,000 clones, just under 70% seen once. Sequences were obtained from PBMCs. The receptors shown here come from a middle-aged man in good health and CMV-seronegative.

V usage is TRBV9 and J usage is TRBJ2-3; 8 nucleotides line up with TRBD1. CDR1 and CDR2 from the germline V gene are SGDLS and YYNGEE. This CDR3 has 16 residues. The V segment lost 3 bases and the J segment 0 bases; nucleotides outside the gene matches: 6. CDR3 bases: TGTGCCAGCAGCGCCAGGGACAGGACTAGCACAGATACGCAGTATTTT. Protein sequence: CASSARDRTSTDTQYF.

There are a few counts of this clone. V gene TRBV29-1 combines with J gene TRBJ2-3; 8 bases map to TRBD1. This CDR3 is built from 13 residues. CDR1 and CDR2 (germline): SQVTM, ANQGSEA. V shed 7 bases, J shed 0 bases, and the junction held 3 bases outside the gene matches. CDR3 coding DNA: TGCAGCGCCCAGGGGGCTAGCACAGATACGCAGTATTTT. This encodes CSAQGASTDTQYF.

The CDR3 nucleotides are TGCACCAGCAGCGGATTCCGGGACTATGCTCACTACGAGCAGTACGTC. Translated, it gives CTSSGFRDYAHYEQYV. The chain has TRBV1 and TRBJ2-7; the table names TRBD2, a call not compared with the DNA. TRBV1 is a documented pseudogene. The CDR3 contains 16 residues.

The genes are TRBV2 and TRBJ1-2; D gene uncertain. CDR1 SNHLY and CDR2 FYNNEI come from the germline V gene. The CDR3 covers 12 residues. V dropped 5 bases and J dropped 7 bases, with 11 bases sitting between them. The CDR3: CASSSEGFGYTF. CDR3 nucleotides: TGTGCCAGCAGTTCGGAGGGCTTTGGCTACACCTTC.

V gene TRBV19 combines with J gene TRBJ2-1; 8 bases map to TRBD1. Germline-derived CDR1 and CDR2 are LNHDA and SQIVND (reference sequence). The V and J ends lost 7 bases and 2 bases, in that order; junction bases with no gene match: 13. The CDR3 covers 17 residues. The CDR3 nucleotides read TGTGCCAGTACCCCCTGGACAGGGAGAATCGCCTACAATGAGCAGTTCTTC. Translating gives CASTPWTGRIAYNEQFF. The whole variable domain, remainder taken from reference TRBV19 and TRBJ2-1, is DGGITQSPKYLFRKEGQNVTLSCEQNLNHDAMYWYRQDPGQGLRLIYYSQIVNDFQKGDIAEGYSVSREKKESFPLTVTSAQKNPTAFYLCASTPWTGRIAYNEQFFGPGTRLTVL.

This sequence joins TRBV27 and TRBJ2-7, with 7 bases aligning to TRBD2. J was trimmed by 7 bases and V by 5 bases; bases with no gene match: 8. CDR1 is MNHEY, CDR2 SMNVEV, per germline (reference sequence). This CDR3 comprises 13 residues. CDR3 region: CASSRLAGGEQYF. Here the CDR3 DNA reads TGTGCCAGCAGTCGACTAGCCGGTGGGGAGCAGTACTTC.

The gene calls are TRBV6-5 and TRBJ2-5; D possibly corresponds to TRBD2 (6 bases). The ends were cut back, 4 bases at V and 1 base at J, with 10 bases in the middle. The CDR3 spans 14 residues. Germline CDR1 MNHEY, CDR2 SVGAGI. Written as DNA, the CDR3 is TGTGCCAGCAGTTCCTTAGCGGCCCAAGAGACCCAGTACTTC. Translating it yields CASSSLAAQETQYF.

The chain employs TRBV30 and TRBJ1-6; maybe TRBD1 (5 bases). From germline, CDR1 is GTSNPN and CDR2 SVGIG (reference sequence). The CDR3 is 16 residues long. V gave up 5 bases and J gave up 0 bases, with 14 bases separating them. This CDR3 reads CAWWGEGSSYNSPLHF. The CDR3 DNA sequence: TGTGCCTGGTGGGGGGAGGGGAGCTCCTATAATTCACCCCTCCACTTT.

This clone was recorded a few times. The rearrangement uses TRBV18 and TRBJ2-5, with TRBD2 as a possible D gene (6 bases). Trimming stripped 5 bases from V and 3 bases from J, with 10 bases between. The CDR3 has 13 residues. The germline V gene encodes CDR1 KGHSH and CDR2 LQKENI. CDR3 sequence reads: CASSTRLEETQYF. The CDR3 coding sequence is TGTGCCAGCTCAACCAGACTAGAAGAGACCCAGTACTTC.

J is TRBJ1-5 and V is TRBV18; D call uncertain. Germline CDR1 reads KGHSH; CDR2 reads LQKENI. This CDR3 spans 14 amino acids. The V end lost 6 bases, the J end lost 7 bases, and 16 bases lay between the germline ends. CDR3 bases: TGTGCCAGCTCTCCCGACCGAACCGGGCAGCCCCAGCATTTT. Translating it yields CASSPDRTGQPQHF. Based on the CDR3 plus reference TRBV18 and TRBJ1-5, the full variable domain is NAGVMQNPRHLVRRRGQEARLRCSPMKGHSHVYWYRQLPEEGLKFMVYLQKENIIDESGMPKERFSAEFPKEGPSILRIQQVVRGDSAAYFCASSPDRTGQPQHFGDGTRLSIL.

A single count supports this clone. The rearrangement links TRBV25-1 to TRBJ2-5; tentatively, D is TRBD1 (5 bases). This CDR3 region has 15 residues. In germline, CDR1 is MGHDK, CDR2 SYGVNS. V lost 7 bases and J lost 2, with 17 bases in between. The DNA for the CDR3 is TGTGCCAGCAATGTCCTAGGTGGGGCTCAAGAGACCCAGTACTTC. Translating gives CASNVLGGAQETQYF.

This sequence joins TRBV18 and TRBJ2-2, with D maybe TRBD2 (5 bases). This CDR3 region has 16 residues. V was clipped by 6 bases and J by 0 bases, with 14 bases between them. CDR1 and CDR2 from the germline V gene are KGHSH and LQKENI. The CDR3 sequence is CASSPSTGSNTGELFF. The DNA of the CDR3 is TGTGCCAGCTCTCCCTCAACGGGATCGAACACCGGGGAGCTGTTTTTT.

This clone was picked up one time. The CDR3 sequence is CASSPRQGEQYF. CDR3 DNA: TGTGCCAGCAGTCCTCGACAGGGAGAGCAGTACTTC. This sequence joins TRBV27 and TRBJ2-7; TRBD1 agrees at 7 bases. The CDR3 consists of 12 residues. Trimming at V came to 5 bases and at J to 7 bases, leaving 5 bases not matched to a gene. CDR1 and CDR2 from the germline V gene are MNHEY and SMNVEV (reference sequence).

This sequence joins TRBV4-2 and TRBJ1-2; TRBD1 agrees at 8 bases. The CDR3 sequence is 17 residues long. Germline loops: CDR1 LGHNA, CDR2 YNFKEQ. The V segment lost 0 bases and the J segment 4 bases; nucleotides outside the gene matches: 10. CDR3 amino acids: CASSQDHRTGPFYGYTF. The CDR3, as DNA: TGTGCCAGCAGCCAAGACCACCGGACAGGGCCCTTCTATGGCTACACCTTC.

The chain carries TRBV4-1 and TRBJ1-3, with 9 bases matching TRBD1. The CDR3 spans 16 residues. CDR1 is MGHRA and CDR2 is YSYEKL in the germline V gene. Losses at the gene ends were 5 bases for V and 0 bases for J; bases not matched to a gene: 5. This CDR3 reads CASSVDRGPSGNTIYF. In nucleotides, the CDR3 is TGCGCCAGCAGCGTGGACAGGGGACCCTCTGGAAACACCATATATTTT.

The chain joins TRBV6-6 to TRBJ1-1; no definite D call. Trimming removed 6 bases at V and 8 bases at J, with 19 bases between. The CDR3 length is 14 residues. Germline loops: CDR1 MNHNY, CDR2 SVGAGI (reference sequence). The CDR3, as DNA: TGTGCCAGCAGGTCACCCCCTCCTTCCCGGGAAGCTTTCTTT. Its translation is CASRSPPPSREAFF.

The chain recombines TRBV25-1 with TRBJ1-4; D possibly corresponds to TRBD1 (5 bases). The V gene's germline CDR1 is MGHDK and CDR2 SYGVNS. V lost 11 bases and J 7 bases, leaving 23 bases between the germline ends. This CDR3 has 15 residues. The CDR3 DNA follows: TGTGCCGCGGCGCCGCGAAGGGGATTCGGTGAAAAACTGTTTTTT. Translating it yields CAAAPRRGFGEKLFF.

This clone was counted between two and nine times. Germline is not matched at one junction end, which may reflect a read error. The J gene is TRBJ2-5, the V gene TRBV7-7; 13 bases are a match to TRBD2. This CDR3 is 17 amino acids long. CDR1 SSHAT and CDR2 FNYEAQ come from the germline V gene (reference sequence). The CDR3 spells CASSLGRLAGGSETQYF. The CDR3 coding sequence is TGTGCTAGCAGCTTAGGGAGACTAGCGGGAGGATCTGAGACCCAGTACTTC.

This chain joins TRBV29-1 and TRBJ1-1, with a tentative D call TRBD1 (5 bases). Germline V gene lookup returns CDR1 SQVTM and CDR2 ANQGSEA. The CDR3 covers 15 residues. The V end lost 7 bases, the J end lost 5 bases, and 23 bases lay between the germline ends. The CDR3, as DNA: TGCAGCGCCCTGGGGTGGGGTGGGGGGGTTACTGAAGCTTTCTTT. Translated: CSALGWGGGVTEAFF.

Note on this clone: This sample also contains other DNA sequences that code for the same CDR3. The rearrangement links TRBV30 to TRBJ1-4; 8 bases map to TRBD1. Germline CDR1 and CDR2: GTSNPN and SVGIG (reference sequence). The trim removed 2 bases at V and 4 bases at J, leaving 9 bases unmatched. This CDR3 has 16 amino acids. The CDR3 loop reads CAWSSPGTGRNEKLFF. The DNA for the CDR3 is TGTGCCTGGAGTAGCCCTGGGACAGGACGTAATGAAAAACTGTTTTTT.

The V and J genes are TRBV5-1 and TRBJ2-7; D may be TRBD1 (5 bases). The germline gives CDR1 SGHRS, CDR2 YFSETQ. V was trimmed by 1 base and J by 0 bases, leaving 8 bases between them. The CDR3 runs to 14 residues. CDR3 nucleotide sequence: TGCGCCAGCAGCTTGCGCGACAGCTCCTACGAGCAGTACTTC. It is translated as CASSLRDSSYEQYF.

The chain employs TRBV4-2 and TRBJ2-3; D not resolved. V lost 1 base and J lost 1, with 12 bases in between. From germline, CDR1 is LGHNA and CDR2 YNFKEQ. This CDR3 spans 16 amino acids. The CDR3 DNA reads as TGTGCCAGCAGCCAAGCGGAGACTCCCGGCACAGATACGCAGTATTTT. Its protein product is CASSQAETPGTDTQYF.

The rearrangement joins TRBV30 to TRBJ1-5; D is ambiguous. The germline CDR1 and CDR2 sequences are GTSNPN and SVGIG (reference sequence). The CDR3 has 13 amino acids. V lost 0 bases and J 3 bases, leaving 6 bases between the germline ends. The CDR3 region has the DNA TGTGCCTGGAGTGTACGGGACAATCAGCCCCAGCATTTT. Residues: CAWSVRDNQPQHF.

The chain couples TRBV15 to TRBJ1-5; tentatively, D is TRBD1 (6 bases). This CDR3 spans 15 amino acids. V dropped 1 base and J dropped 4 bases, with 11 bases sitting between them. CDR1 LNHNV and CDR2 YYDKDF come from the germline V gene (reference sequence). The CDR3 DNA reads TGTGCCACCAGCAGAGGGACAGAGACTAATCAGCCCCAGCATTTT. Protein product: CATSRGTETNQPQHF. Together with reference TRBV15 and TRBJ1-5, the CDR3 gives the full variable domain: DAMVIQNPRYQVTQFGKPVTLSCSQTLNHNVMYWYQQKSSQAPKLLFHYYDKDFNNEADTPDNFQSRRPNTSFCFLDIRSPGLGDTAMYLCATSRGTETNQPQHFGDGTRLSIL.

The chain couples TRBV29-1 to TRBJ2-7; D not certain. The germline V gene encodes CDR1 SQVTM and CDR2 ANQGSEA. With 6 bases removed from V and 3 bases from J, the gap between germline ends came to 9 bases. The length of the CDR3 is 11 residues. CDR3 DNA sequence: TGCAGCGTCTCAGACAACTACGAGCAGTACTTC. Its protein product is CSVSDNYEQYF.

The chain combines TRBV7-2 with TRBJ2-6, with 9 bases matching TRBD1. J lost 1 base, V lost 1 base, and 2 bases had no gene match. CDR1 is SGHTA and CDR2 is FQGNSA in the germline V gene. The CDR3 has 17 amino acids. The DNA for the CDR3 is TGTGCCAGCAGCTTAGGGGGGACAGGGTCTGGGGCCAACGTCCTGACTTTC. It specifies CASSLGGTGSGANVLTF.

This chain connects TRBV29-1 to TRBJ2-2; D uncertain. V lost 4 bases and J 0 bases, leaving 9 bases between the germline ends. Germline CDR1 is SQVTM and CDR2 is ANQGSEA. CDR3 length: 14 amino acids. For the CDR3, the DNA is TGCAGCGTTGCGGCCAGGACGAACACCGGGGAGCTGTTTTTT. Amino acid sequence: CSVAARTNTGELFF.